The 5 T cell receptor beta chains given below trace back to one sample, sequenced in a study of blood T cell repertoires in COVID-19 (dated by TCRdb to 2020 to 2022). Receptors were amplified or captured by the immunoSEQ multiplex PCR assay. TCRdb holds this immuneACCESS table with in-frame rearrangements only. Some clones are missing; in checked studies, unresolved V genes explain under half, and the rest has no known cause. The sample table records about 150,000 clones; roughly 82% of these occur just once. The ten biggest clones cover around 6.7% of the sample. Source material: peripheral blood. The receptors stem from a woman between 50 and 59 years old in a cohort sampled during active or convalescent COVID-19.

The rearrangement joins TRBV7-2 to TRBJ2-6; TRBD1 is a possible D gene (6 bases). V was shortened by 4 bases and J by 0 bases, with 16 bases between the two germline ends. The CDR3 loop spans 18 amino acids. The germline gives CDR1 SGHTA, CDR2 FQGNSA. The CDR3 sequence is CASSSHRAWGSGANVLTF. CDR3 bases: TGTGCCAGCAGCTCACACAGGGCCTGGGGCTCTGGGGCCAACGTCCTGACTTTC.

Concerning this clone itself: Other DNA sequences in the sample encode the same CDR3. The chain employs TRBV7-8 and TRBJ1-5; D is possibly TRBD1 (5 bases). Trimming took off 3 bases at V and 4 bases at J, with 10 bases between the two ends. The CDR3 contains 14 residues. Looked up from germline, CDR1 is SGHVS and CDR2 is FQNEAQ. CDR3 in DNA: TGTGCCAGCAGCTTCCAAGACAGAAATCAGCCCCAGCATTTT. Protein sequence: CASSFQDRNQPQHF.

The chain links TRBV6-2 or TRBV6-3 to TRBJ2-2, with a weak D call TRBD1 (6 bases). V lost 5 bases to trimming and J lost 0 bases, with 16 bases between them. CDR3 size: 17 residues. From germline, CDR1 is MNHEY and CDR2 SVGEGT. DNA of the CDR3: TGTGCCAGCAGTCGGCGGAAGGGACAACCGAACACCGGGGAGCTGTTTTTT. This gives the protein CASSRRKGQPNTGELFF.

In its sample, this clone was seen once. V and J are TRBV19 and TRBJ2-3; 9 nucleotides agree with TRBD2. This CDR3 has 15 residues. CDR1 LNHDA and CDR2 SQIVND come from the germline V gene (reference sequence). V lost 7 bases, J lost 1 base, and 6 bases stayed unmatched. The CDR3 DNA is TGTGCCAGTAAATTCCGGACTAGCGGCACAGATACGCAGTATTTT. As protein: CASKFRTSGTDTQYF.

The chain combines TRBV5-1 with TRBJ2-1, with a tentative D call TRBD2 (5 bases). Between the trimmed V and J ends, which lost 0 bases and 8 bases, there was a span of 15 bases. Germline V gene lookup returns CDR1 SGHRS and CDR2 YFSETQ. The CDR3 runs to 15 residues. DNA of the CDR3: TGCGCCAGCAGCTTGGAACCCGCGGGCAGATATGAGCAGTTCTTC. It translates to CASSLEPAGRYEQFF.